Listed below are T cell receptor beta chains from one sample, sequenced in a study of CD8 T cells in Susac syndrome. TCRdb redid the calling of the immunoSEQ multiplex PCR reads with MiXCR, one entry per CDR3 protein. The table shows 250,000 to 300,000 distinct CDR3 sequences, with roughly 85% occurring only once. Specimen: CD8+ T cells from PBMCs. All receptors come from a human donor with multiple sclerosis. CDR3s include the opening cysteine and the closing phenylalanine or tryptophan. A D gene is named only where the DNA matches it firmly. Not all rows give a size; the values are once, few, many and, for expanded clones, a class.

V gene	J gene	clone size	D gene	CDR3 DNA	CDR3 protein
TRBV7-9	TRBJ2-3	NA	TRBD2	TGTGCCAGCAGCTTACCCTGGCGGGAGGGCCGTAAAGATACGCAGTATTTT	CASSLPWREGRKDTQYF
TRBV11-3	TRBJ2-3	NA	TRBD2	TGTGCCAGCAGCTTGGGCCTAGCGGGAGATCGGGACACAGATACGCAGTATTTT	CASSLGLAGDRDTDTQYF
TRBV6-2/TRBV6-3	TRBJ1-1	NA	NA	TGTGCCAGCAGATACGGGACGAGCTTCACTGAAGCTTTCTTT	CASRYGTSFTEAFF
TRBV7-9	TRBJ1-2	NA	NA	TGTGCCAGCAGCCTCCAGCGGTTCTATGGCTACACCTTC	CASSLQRFYGYTF
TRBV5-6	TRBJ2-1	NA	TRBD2	TGTGCCAGCAGCGAGCAAGATGCGGGAGCCCTCTTC	CASSEQDAGALF
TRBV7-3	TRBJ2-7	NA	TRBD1	TGTGCCAGCAGCTTAGGGGGCAACACAGGGGATCGCTCCTACGAGCAGTACTTC	CASSLGGNTGDRSYEQYF
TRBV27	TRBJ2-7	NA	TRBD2	TGTGCCAGCAGTTTCGCGGGAGGGCGGTGGGAGCAGTACTTC	CASSFAGGRWEQYF
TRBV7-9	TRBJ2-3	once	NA	TGTGCCAGCAGCTATGTAGAGGGACTCACAGATACGCAGTATTTT	CASSYVEGLTDTQYF
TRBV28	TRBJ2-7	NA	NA	TGTGCCAGCATTGGCCTGGACAGCCTCTCTTCCTACGAGCAGTACTTC	CASIGLDSLSSYEQYF
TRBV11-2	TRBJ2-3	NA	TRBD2	TGTGCCAGCAGCCCTCGGCCAGCGGGAGGGCTCAGCACAGATACGCAGTATTTT	CASSPRPAGGLSTDTQYF
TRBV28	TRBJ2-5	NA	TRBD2	TGTGCCAGCAGTTTAGGGGTTTCCGGACTAGCGGGAGAGACCCAGTACTTC	CASSLGVSGLAGETQYF
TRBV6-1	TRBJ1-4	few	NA	TGTGCCAGCAGTGAGGAGGGCGACCGTGATGAAAAACTGTTTTTT	CASSEEGDRDEKLFF
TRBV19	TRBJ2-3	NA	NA	TGTGCCAGTAAGGTATCAGCGGAGGGGTCCACAGATACGCAGTATTTT	CASKVSAEGSTDTQYF
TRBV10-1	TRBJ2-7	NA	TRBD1	TGCGCCAGCAGTGCCGGCCTGGACAGGGACTACGAGCAGTACTTC	CASSAGLDRDYEQYF
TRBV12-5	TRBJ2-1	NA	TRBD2	TGTGCTAGTGGTTCGATGGGACTAGCGGGAGTAGAGGGCTACAATGAGCAGTCCTTC	CASGSMGLAGVEGYNEQSF
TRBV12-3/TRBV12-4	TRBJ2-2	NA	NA	TGTGCCAGCCCACAGTTCGGGGAGCTGTTTTTT	CASPQFGELFF
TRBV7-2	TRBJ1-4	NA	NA	TGTGCCAGCAGGTCAGGGGTTGGAACTAATGAAAAACTGTTTTTT	CASRSGVGTNEKLFF
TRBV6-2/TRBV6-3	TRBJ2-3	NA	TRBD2	TGTGCCAGCAGTTCCCCCTCAAGGCGGGAGGCCCGGGATACGCAGTATTTT	CASSSPSRREARDTQYF
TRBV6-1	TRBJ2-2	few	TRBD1	TGTGCCAGCGGAGACCCGGGACAGGGAATGGCCGGGGAGCTGTTTTTT	CASGDPGQGMAGELFF
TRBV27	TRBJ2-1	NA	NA	TGTGCCAGCAGTTTTGGCGGGCATTACAATGAGCAGTTCTTC	CASSFGGHYNEQFF
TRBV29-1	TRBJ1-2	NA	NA	TGCAGCGTTGCTAACCCGGACGGCCCTAACTATGGCTACACCTTC	CSVANPDGPNYGYTF
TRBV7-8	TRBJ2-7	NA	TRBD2	TGTGCCAGCAGCTTATGGACGGGAGGGCCGTACGAGCAGTACTTC	CASSLWTGGPYEQYF
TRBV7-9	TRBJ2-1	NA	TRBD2	TGTGCCAGCCCCGGACTAGCGGGGTACAATGAGCAGTTCTTC	CASPGLAGYNEQFF
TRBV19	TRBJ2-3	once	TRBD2	TGTGCCAGTAGTCCATTCAGCGGGAGTCATGATACGCAGTATTTT	CASSPFSGSHDTQYF
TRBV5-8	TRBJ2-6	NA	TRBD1	TGTGCCAGCAGCGGCGGACAGGGGGCCCTCTCTGGGGCCAACGTCCTGACTTTC	CASSGGQGALSGANVLTF
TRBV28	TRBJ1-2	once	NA	TGTGCCAGTTCCCTGCGACTTGGCTACACCTTC	CASSLRLGYTF
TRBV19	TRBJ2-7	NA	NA	TGTGCCAGTAGCATGTCAGCGGGCCAGACGTACGAGCAGTACTTC	CASSMSAGQTYEQYF
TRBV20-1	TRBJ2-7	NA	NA	TGCAGTGCTAGGAGTCAGGGTTTTGTGACCTACGAGCAGTACTTC	CSARSQGFVTYEQYF
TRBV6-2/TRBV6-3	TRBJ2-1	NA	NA	TGTGCCAGCACCCTTGGACTAACGATCTACAATGAGCAGTTCTTC	CASTLGLTIYNEQFF